This T cell receptor (beta chain) was obtained from a study of T-cell memory formation after mild COVID-19. Study conclusions and caveats: Second-wave clones that peaked on day 37 lacked confirmed SARS-CoV-2 specificity. Contracting clones localized mainly to CM and EM when CD4+ and mainly to EMRA when CD8+.

This clonotype was recorded a few times. Its specificity is unknown. TCR alpha and TCR beta cDNA libraries with sample barcodes and UMIs came from 5'RACE using constant-segment primers. In TCRdb, the 5' RACE reads were re-called with MiXCR into one record per CDR3 protein. The table includes a few hundred thousand distinct CDR3 sequences, around 21% detected once. V was trimmed by 4 bases and J by 10 bases, leaving 23 bases between them. Germline V gene data show CDR1 as LGHDT and CDR2 as YNNKEL (reference sequence). The CDR3 covers 15 residues. The sequencing sample was made of PBMCs or a T cell subset sorted from them (not recorded which). The receptor's source is an adult woman who had mild COVID-19 (a few samples of this study predate the infection). Cell type and time point are not known. The chain recombines TRBV3-1 with TRBJ2-7, with D possibly TRBD1 on 6 matching bases. CDR3 region: CASSLLQRGGPGQYF. DNA for the CDR3: TGTGCCAGCAGCCTCCTCCAGCGTGGGGGCCCCGGCCAGTACTTC.